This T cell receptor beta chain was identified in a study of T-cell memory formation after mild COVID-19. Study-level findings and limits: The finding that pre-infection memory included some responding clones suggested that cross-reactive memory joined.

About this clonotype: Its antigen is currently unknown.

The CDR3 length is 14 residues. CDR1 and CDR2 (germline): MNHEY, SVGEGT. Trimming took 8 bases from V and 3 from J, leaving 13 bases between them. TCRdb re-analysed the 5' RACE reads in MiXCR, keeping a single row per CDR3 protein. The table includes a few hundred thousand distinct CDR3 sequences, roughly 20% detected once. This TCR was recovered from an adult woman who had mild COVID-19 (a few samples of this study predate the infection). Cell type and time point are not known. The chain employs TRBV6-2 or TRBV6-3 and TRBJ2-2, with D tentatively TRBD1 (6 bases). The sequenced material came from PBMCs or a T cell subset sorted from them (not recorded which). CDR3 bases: TGTGCCAGCGCACAAGGGGGAGACACCGGGGAGCTGTTTTTT. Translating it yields CASAQGGDTGELFF.